The T cell receptor beta chain under discussion was sequenced for a study of PD-1 blockade in classical Hodgkin lymphoma. The overall study: Patients were dosed intravenously with nivolumab at 3 mg/kg every 2 weeks.

Remarks on this clone: The antigen remains undetermined.

The germline V and J ends were trimmed by 0 bases and 1 base, with 8 bases remaining between them. Germline V CDR1 and CDR2: SGHRS, YFSETQ. The CDR3 is 14 amino acids. Study findings and constraints: Compared with healthy donors, newly diagnosed patients reportedly showed lower baseline TCR diversity. Baseline diversity in complete responders resembled that of newly diagnosed patients.

Time point denoted: cycle 4 day 1 (C4D1), after more than five weeks of nivolumab. Every one of the patients relapsed after autologous stem cell transplantation (brentuximab vedotin exposure was variable). Libraries were prepared by immunoSEQ multiplex PCR; TCRdb keeps only in-frame clonotypes and omits some of them. Of about 93,000 clones in the sample, approximately 78% are singletons; the top ten hold 9.4%. This receptor was obtained from a human donor with classical Hodgkin lymphoma. The sample in question was peripheral blood mononuclear cells (PBMCs), obtained before the fourth cycle of nivolumab. The gene calls are TRBV5-1 and TRBJ2-7, with TRBD1 as a possible D gene (6 bases). As DNA, the CDR3 is TGCGCCAGCAGCTTGGGACAGGAGTCCTACGAGCAGTACTTC. This codes for CASSLGQESYEQYF.